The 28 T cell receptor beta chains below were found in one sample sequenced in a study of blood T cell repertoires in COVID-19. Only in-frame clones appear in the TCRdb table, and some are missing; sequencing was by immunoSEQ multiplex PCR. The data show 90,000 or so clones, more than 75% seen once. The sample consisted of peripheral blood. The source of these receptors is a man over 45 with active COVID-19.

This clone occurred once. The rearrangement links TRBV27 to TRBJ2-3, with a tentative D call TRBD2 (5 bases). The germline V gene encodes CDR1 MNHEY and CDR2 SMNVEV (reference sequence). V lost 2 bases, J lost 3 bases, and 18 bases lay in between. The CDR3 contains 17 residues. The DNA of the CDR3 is TGTGCCAGCAGTTTAGTAGGAGGACCCGGCAGGACAGATACGCAGTATTTT. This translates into CASSLVGGPGRTDTQYF.

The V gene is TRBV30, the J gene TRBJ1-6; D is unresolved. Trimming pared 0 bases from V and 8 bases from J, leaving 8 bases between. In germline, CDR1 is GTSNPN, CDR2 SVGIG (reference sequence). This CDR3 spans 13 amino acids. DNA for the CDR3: TGTGCCTGGAGTGTGGCCCTTTATTCACCCCTCCACTTT. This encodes CAWSVALYSPLHF.

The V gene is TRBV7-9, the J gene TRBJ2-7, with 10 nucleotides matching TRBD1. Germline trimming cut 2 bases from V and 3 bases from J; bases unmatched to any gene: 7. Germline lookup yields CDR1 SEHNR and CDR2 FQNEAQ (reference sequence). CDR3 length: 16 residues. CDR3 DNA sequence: TGTGCCAGCAGCTTACCCCCGGGACAGGGGCGCTACGAGCAGTACTTC. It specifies CASSLPPGQGRYEQYF.

This CDR3 reads CASSLGRDREAFF. The CDR3, as DNA: TGTGCCAGCAGCTTAGGCCGGGACAGGGAAGCTTTCTTT. This sequence joins TRBV7-3 and TRBJ1-1; the match to TRBD1 covers 8 bases. Germline CDR1 SGHTA, CDR2 FQGTGA. V lost 2 bases, J lost 8 bases, and 4 bases stayed unmatched. The CDR3 extends over 13 amino acids.

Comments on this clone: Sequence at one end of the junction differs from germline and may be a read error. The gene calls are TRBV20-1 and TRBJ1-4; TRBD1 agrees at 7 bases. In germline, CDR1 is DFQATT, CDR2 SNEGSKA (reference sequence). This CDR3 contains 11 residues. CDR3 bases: TGCAGTGCTTCTTTGGGACAGCGCATTCGGTTT. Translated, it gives CSASLGQRIRF.

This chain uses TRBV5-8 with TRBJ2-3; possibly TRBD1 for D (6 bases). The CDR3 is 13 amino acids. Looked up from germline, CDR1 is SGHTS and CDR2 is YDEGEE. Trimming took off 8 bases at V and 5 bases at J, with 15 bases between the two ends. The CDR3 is CASHRDMEDTQYF. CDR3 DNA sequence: TGTGCCAGTCACAGGGACATGGAAGATACGCAGTATTTT.

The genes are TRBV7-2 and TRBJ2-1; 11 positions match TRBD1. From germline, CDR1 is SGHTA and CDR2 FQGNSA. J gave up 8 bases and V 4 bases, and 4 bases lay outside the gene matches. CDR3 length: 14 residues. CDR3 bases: TGTGCCAGCAGCTCGGACAGGGGGCGATATGAGCAGTTCTTC. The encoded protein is CASSSDRGRYEQFF.

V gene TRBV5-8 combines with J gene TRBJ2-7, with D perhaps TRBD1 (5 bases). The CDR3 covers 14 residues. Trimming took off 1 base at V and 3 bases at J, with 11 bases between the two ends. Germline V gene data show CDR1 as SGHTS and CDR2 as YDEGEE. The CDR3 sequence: CASSLKGSGYEQYF. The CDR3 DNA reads TGTGCCAGCAGCTTGAAGGGGTCGGGCTACGAGCAGTACTTC.

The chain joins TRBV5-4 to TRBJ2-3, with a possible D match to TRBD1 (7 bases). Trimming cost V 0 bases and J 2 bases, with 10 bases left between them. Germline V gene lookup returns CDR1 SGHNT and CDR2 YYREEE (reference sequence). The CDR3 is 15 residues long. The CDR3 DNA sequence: TGTGCCAGCAGCTTGGCCAGGGGGGCCACAGATACGCAGTATTTT. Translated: CASSLARGATDTQYF. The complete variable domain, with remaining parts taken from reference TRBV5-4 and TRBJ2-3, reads ETGVTQSPTHLIKTRGQQVTLRCSSQSGHNTVSWYQQALGQGPQFIFQYYREEENGRGNFPPRFSGLQFPNYSSELNVNALELDDSALYLCASSLARGATDTQYFGPGTRLTVL.

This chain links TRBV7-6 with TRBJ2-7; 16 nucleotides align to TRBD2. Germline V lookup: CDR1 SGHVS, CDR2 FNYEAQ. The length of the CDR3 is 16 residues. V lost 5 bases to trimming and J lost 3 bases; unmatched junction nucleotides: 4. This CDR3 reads CASSQGLAGGVYEQYF. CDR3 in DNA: TGTGCCAGCAGCCAGGGACTAGCGGGGGGGGTCTACGAGCAGTACTTC. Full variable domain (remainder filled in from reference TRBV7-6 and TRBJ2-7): GAGVSQSPRYKVTKRGQDVALRCDPISGHVSLYWYRQALGQGPEFLTYFNYEAQQDKSGLPNDRFSAERPEGSISTLTIQRTEQRDSAMYRCASSQGLAGGVYEQYFGPGTRLTVT.

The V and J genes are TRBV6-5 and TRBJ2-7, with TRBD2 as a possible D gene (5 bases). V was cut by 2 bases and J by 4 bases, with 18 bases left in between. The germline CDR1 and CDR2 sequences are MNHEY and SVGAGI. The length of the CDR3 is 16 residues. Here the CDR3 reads CASSYARTGYKYEQYF. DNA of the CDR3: TGTGCCAGCAGTTACGCTCGGACGGGATACAAGTACGAGCAGTACTTC.

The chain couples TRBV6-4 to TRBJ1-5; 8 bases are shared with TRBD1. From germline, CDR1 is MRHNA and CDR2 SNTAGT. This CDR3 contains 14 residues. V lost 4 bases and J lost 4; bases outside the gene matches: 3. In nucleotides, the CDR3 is TGTGCCAGCAGTGTAGACAGGGGAAATCAGCCCCAGCATTTT. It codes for CASSVDRGNQPQHF.

The CDR3 loop reads CASAYSGPSGEQYF. CDR3 bases: TGTGCCAGCGCATATAGCGGGCCAAGTGGGGAGCAGTACTTC. The chain uses TRBV7-2 and TRBJ2-7; 7 bases agree with TRBD2. The CDR3 runs to 14 residues. Per germline, CDR1 SGHTA and CDR2 FQGNSA. Trimming took 8 bases from V and 7 from J; bases not matched to a gene: 14.

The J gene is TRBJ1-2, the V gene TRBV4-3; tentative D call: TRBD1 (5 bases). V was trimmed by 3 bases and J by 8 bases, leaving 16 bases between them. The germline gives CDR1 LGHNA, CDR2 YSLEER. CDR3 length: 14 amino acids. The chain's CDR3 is CASSQERQLPGYTF. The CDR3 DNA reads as TGCGCCAGCAGCCAGGAAAGACAGCTACCCGGCTACACCTTC.

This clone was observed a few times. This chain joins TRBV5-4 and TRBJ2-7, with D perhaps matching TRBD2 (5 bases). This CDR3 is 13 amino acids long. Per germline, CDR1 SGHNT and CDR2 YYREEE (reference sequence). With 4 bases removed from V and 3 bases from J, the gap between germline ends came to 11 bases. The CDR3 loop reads CASSTGRDYEQYF. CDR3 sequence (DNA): TGTGCCAGCAGCACCGGACGGGACTACGAGCAGTACTTC. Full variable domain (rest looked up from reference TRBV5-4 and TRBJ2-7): ETGVTQSPTHLIKTRGQQVTLRCSSQSGHNTVSWYQQALGQGPQFIFQYYREEENGRGNFPPRFSGLQFPNYSSELNVNALELDDSALYLCASSTGRDYEQYFGPGTRLTVT.

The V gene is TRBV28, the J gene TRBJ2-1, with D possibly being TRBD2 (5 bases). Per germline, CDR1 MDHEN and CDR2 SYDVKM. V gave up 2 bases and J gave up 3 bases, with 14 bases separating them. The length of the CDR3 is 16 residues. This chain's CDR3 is CASSLRRPRDYNEQFF. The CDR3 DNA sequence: TGTGCCAGCAGTTTAAGGAGGCCTCGGGACTACAATGAGCAGTTCTTC.

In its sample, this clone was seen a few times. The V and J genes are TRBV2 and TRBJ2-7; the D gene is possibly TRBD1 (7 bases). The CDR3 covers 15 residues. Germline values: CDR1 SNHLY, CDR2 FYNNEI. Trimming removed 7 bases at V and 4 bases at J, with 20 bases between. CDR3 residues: CASKGAGSGYYEQYF. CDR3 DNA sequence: TGTGCCAGCAAGGGGGCGGGAAGCGGTTATTACGAGCAGTACTTC. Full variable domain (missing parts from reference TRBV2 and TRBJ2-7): EPEVTQTPSHQVTQMGQEVILRCVPISNHLYFYWYRQILGQKVEFLVSFYNNEISEKSEIFDDQFSVERPDGSNFTLKIRSTKLEDSAMYFCASKGAGSGYYEQYFGPGTRLTVT.

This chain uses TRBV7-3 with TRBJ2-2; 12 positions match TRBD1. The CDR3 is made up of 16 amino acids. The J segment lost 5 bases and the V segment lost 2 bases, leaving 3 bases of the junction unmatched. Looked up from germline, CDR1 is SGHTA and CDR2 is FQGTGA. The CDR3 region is CASSLGGQGATGELFF. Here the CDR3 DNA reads TGTGCCAGCAGCTTAGGGGGACAGGGGGCGACCGGGGAGCTGTTTTTT.

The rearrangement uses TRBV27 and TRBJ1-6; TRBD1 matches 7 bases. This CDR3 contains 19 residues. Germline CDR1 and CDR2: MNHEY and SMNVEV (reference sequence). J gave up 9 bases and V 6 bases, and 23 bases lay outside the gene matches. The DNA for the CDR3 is TGTGCCAGCAGCTCCCGACCCCCGGGACAGCCTCTGATGGGTTCACCCCTCCACTTT. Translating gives CASSSRPPGQPLMGSPLHF.

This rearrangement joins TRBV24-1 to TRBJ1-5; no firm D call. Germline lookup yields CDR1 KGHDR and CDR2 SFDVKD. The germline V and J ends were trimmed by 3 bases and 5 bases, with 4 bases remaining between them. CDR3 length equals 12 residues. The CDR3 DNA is TGTGCCACCAGTGATCGGGATCAGCCCCAGCATTTT. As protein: CATSDRDQPQHF.

The CDR3 region is CASSRDRGADTQYF. CDR3 sequence (DNA): TGTGCCAGCTCCCGGGACAGGGGGGCAGATACGCAGTATTTT. The chain is built from TRBV5-5 and TRBJ2-3, with 11 bases fitting TRBD1. V was clipped by 7 bases and J by 4 bases; unmatched bases: 5. The CDR3 length is 14 residues. Looked up from germline, CDR1 is SGHKS and CDR2 is YYEKEE (reference sequence).

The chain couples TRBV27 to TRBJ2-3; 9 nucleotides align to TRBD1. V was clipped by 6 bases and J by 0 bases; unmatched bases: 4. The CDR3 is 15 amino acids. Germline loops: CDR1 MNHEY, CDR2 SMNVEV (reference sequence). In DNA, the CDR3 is TGTGCCAGCAGCCTGACAGGGGGGAGCACAGATACGCAGTATTTT. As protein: CASSLTGGSTDTQYF.

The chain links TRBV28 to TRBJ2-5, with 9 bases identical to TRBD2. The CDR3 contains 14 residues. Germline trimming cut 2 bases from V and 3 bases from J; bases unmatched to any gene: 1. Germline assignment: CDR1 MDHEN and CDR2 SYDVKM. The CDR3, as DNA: TGTGCCAGCAGTTTAGCTAGCGGGGAAGAGACCCAGTACTTC. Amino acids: CASSLASGEETQYF. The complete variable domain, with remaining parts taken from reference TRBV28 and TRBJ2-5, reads DVKVTQSSRYLVKRTGEKVFLECVQDMDHENMFWYRQDPGLGLRLIYFSYDVKMKEKGDIPEGYSVSREKKERFSLILESASTNQTSMYLCASSLASGEETQYFGPGTRLLVL.

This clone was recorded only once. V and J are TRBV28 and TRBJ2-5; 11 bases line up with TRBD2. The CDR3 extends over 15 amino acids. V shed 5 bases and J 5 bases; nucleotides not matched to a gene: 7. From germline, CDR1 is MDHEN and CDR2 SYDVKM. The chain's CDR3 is CASSLGASGGETQYF. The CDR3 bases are TGTGCCAGCAGTCTTGGGGCTAGCGGGGGGGAGACCCAGTACTTC.

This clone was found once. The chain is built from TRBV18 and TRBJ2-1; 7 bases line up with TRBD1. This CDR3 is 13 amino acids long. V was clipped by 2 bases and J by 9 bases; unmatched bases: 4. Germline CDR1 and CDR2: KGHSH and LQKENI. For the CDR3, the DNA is TGTGCCAGCTCACCAGGGACAGTTTCTGAGCAGTTCTTC. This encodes CASSPGTVSEQFF.

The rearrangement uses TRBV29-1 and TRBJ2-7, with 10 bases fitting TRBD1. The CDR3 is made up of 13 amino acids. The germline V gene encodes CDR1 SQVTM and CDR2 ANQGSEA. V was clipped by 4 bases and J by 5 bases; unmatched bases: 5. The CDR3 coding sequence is TGCAGCGTTGTAGGACAGGGGGGGAACGAGCAGTACTTC. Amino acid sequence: CSVVGQGGNEQYF.

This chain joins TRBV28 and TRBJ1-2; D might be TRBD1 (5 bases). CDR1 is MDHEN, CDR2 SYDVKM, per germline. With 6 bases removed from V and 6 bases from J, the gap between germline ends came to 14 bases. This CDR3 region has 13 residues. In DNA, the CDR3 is TGTGCCAGCAGGACCCAGGGTCGGGATGGCTACACCTTC. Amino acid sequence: CASRTQGRDGYTF.

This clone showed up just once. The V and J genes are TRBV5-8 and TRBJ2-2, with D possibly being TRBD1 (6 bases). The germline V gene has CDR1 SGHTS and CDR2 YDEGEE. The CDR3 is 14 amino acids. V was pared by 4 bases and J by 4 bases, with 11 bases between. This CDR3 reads CASSRQGITGELFF. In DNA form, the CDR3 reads TGTGCCAGCAGCCGCCAGGGGATCACCGGGGAGCTGTTTTTT.